This T cell receptor beta chain appears in the sequencing data of a study of CD8 T cells in ankylosing spondylitis. This clonotype appeared a few times. TCRdb recomputed calls from the 5' RACE reads with MiXCR, one row per CDR3 protein. This sample has 300,000 to 400,000 distinct CDR3 sequences, with approximately 22% found just once. The CDR3 totals 13 residues. V was shortened by 8 bases and J by 3 bases, with 13 bases between the two germline ends. Germline V CDR1 and CDR2: SGHVS, FQNEAQ. The chain uses TRBV7-8 and TRBJ2-5; D gene unclear. Sample: blood, either unsorted or a sorted T cell fraction (not recorded which). This clonotype originated in a male donor with ankylosing spondylitis or in good health (not recorded which). The CDR3 DNA reads as TGTGCCAGCCTCCCTCGGTGGGAAGAGACCCAGTACTTC. Amino acid sequence: CASLPRWEETQYF.